The clone carrying this T cell receptor (beta chain) came up a few times. Its antigen is as yet unknown. This specimen comes from a study of early T cells in non-severe SARS-CoV-2 infection. Whole-study context: Whole-blood bulk RNA, unsorted, was sequenced, and chains were unpaired. Study-wide results and caveats: Anti-spike CD8 specificities were favored by VDJdb matching, whose results missed private and CD4 specificities.

Individual cDNA molecules were tagged with unique molecular identifiers, the study reported. From the 5' RACE reads, TCRdb called clonotypes with MiXCR, one entry per CDR3 protein. Of 25,000 to 30,000 distinct CDR3 sequences listed, about 4.5% are singletons. The sequence derives from an adult who was a healthcare worker with PCR-confirmed SARS-CoV-2 infection or an uninfected control (not recorded which). Sequencing was carried out using whole blood.

CDR3 residues: CASSYSGGLADTQYF. The CDR3 DNA reads as TGTGCCAGCAGTTATTCTGGGGGCTTGGCAGATACGCAGTATTTT. The chain recombines TRBV6-6 with TRBJ2-3, with D possibly matching TRBD1 (6 bases). Per germline, CDR1 MNHNY and CDR2 SVGAGI (reference sequence). This CDR3 contains 15 residues. V was pared by 3 bases and J by 4 bases, with 14 bases between.